Below, 20 T cell receptor beta chains from the same sample are listed, as sequenced in a study of T cells after yellow fever vaccination. TCRdb passed the 5' RACE reads through MiXCR, listing each CDR3 protein once. The data contain some 320,000 distinct CDR3 sequences, around 8.6% of them singletons. This material consisted of CD4+ T cells sorted from PBMCs, taken 5 days after the yellow fever booster vaccination. The origin of the receptors is a man younger than 30 who received the YFV17D yellow fever vaccine.

This clonotype has just a few counts. The genes are TRBV20-1 and TRBJ2-1, with D maybe TRBD1 (6 bases). Trimming left V 2 bases short and J 11 bases short, with 10 bases between. The CDR3 has 11 amino acids. Germline-derived CDR1 and CDR2 are DFQATT and SNEGSKA (reference sequence). Here the CDR3 reads CSARKQGQQFF. As DNA, the CDR3 is TGCAGTGCTAGAAAACAGGGCCAGCAGTTCTTC.

This clonotype occurred a few times. The chain couples TRBV5-1 to TRBJ1-3, with 9 positions matching TRBD1. Germline values: CDR1 SGHRS, CDR2 YFSETQ. CDR3 length: 16 residues. The junction had 8 bases not matched to a gene; V was cut back by 4 bases and J by 3 bases. CDR3 in DNA: TGCGCCAGCAGCCTTACAGGGGGCGCGAGTGGAAACACCATATATTTT. Encoded protein: CASSLTGGASGNTIYF.

This clonotype was counted between two and nine times. This chain joins TRBV7-9 and TRBJ1-5; D is perhaps TRBD1 (6 bases). This CDR3 has 13 amino acids. The germline V gene encodes CDR1 SEHNR and CDR2 FQNEAQ (reference sequence). The CDR3 region has the DNA TGTGCTTGGAGCCGGGGGCCCAATCAGCCCCAGCATTTT. This codes for CAWSRGPNQPQHF.

This clonotype was detected ten times or more. The chain has TRBV11-2 and TRBJ1-5; TRBD1 aligns across 8 bases. Trimming removed 5 bases from V and 4 bases from J; junction bases left unmatched: 10. This CDR3 contains 16 residues. Germline CDR1 and CDR2: SGHAT and FQNNGV. CDR3 coding DNA: TGTGCCAGCAGCCGCTCTCCCTACAGGGGGAATCAGCCCCAGCATTTT. This gives the protein CASSRSPYRGNQPQHF.

This clonotype was found many times. This chain connects TRBV18 to TRBJ1-2; D might be TRBD1 (6 bases). V lost 2 bases and J lost 4, with 14 bases in between. Germline V lookup: CDR1 KGHSH, CDR2 LQKENI. The CDR3 is 15 amino acids. The CDR3 region is CASSPTRGQLYGYTF. In nucleotides, the CDR3 is TGTGCCAGCTCACCAACTAGAGGACAGCTCTATGGCTACACCTTC. The full variable domain, completed using reference TRBV18 and TRBJ1-2, is NAGVMQNPRHLVRRRGQEARLRCSPMKGHSHVYWYRQLPEEGLKFMVYLQKENIIDESGMPKERFSAEFPKEGPSILRIQQVVRGDSAAYFCASSPTRGQLYGYTFGSGTRLTVV.

This clonotype was detected only a few times. In DNA form, the CDR3 reads TGTGCCAGCAGGGAAATGATGACAGACATGAACACTGAAGCTTTCTTT. This encodes CASREMMTDMNTEAFF. The V and J genes are TRBV6-2 or TRBV6-3 and TRBJ1-1, with D tentatively TRBD1 (5 bases). Germline loops: CDR1 MNHEY, CDR2 SVGEGT. CDR3 length equals 16 residues. Trimming pared 6 bases from V and 0 bases from J, leaving 17 bases between.

This clonotype was detected only a few times. V gene TRBV20-1 combines with J gene TRBJ2-2; D possibly corresponds to TRBD2 (6 bases). The CDR3 has 15 amino acids. Per germline, CDR1 DFQATT and CDR2 SNEGSKA (reference sequence). V lost 0 bases, J lost 4 bases, and 12 bases lay in between. CDR3 bases: TGCAGTGCTAGAGATGGGGGGAGTGGCACCGGGGAGCTGTTTTTT. It codes for CSARDGGSGTGELFF.

This clonotype has only a few counts. The V call is TRBV2, the J call TRBJ2-3; the D is unclear. The CDR3 totals 13 residues. V lost 3 bases and J lost 2, with 6 bases in between. Germline V gives CDR1 SNHLY, CDR2 FYNNEI. The CDR3 sequence is CASSDASTDTQYF. The CDR3, as DNA: TGTGCCAGCAGTGATGCTTCCACAGATACGCAGTATTTT. Full variable domain (remainder filled in from reference TRBV2 and TRBJ2-3): EPEVTQTPSHQVTQMGQEVILRCVPISNHLYFYWYRQILGQKVEFLVSFYNNEISEKSEIFDDQFSVERPDGSNFTLKIRSTKLEDSAMYFCASSDASTDTQYFGPGTRLTVL.

The gene calls are TRBV3-1 and TRBJ1-5, with 7 bases aligning to TRBD1. This CDR3 spans 14 amino acids. Germline CDR1 and CDR2: LGHDT and YNNKEL (reference sequence). V shed 5 bases and J 2 bases; nucleotides not matched to a gene: 3. The CDR3 nucleotides are TGTGCCAGCAGCAATACAGGGGGCAATCAGCCCCAGCATTTT. Translation: CASSNTGGNQPQHF.

The V call is TRBV11-2, the J call TRBJ2-1, with TRBD2 matching over 7 bases. The V and J ends lost 5 bases and 9 bases, in that order; junction bases with no gene match: 10. Per the germline V gene, CDR1 is SGHAT and CDR2 is FQNNGV. CDR3 length equals 14 residues. CDR3 protein: CASSRGLPGGEQFF. CDR3 coding DNA: TGTGCCAGCAGCCGGGGACTACCCGGCGGTGAGCAGTTCTTC.

This clonotype was detected ten times or more. V is TRBV3-1 and J is TRBJ1-1; a possible D gene is TRBD1 (6 bases). Trimming took 1 base from V and 5 from J, leaving 8 bases between them. Germline lookup yields CDR1 LGHDT and CDR2 YNNKEL (reference sequence). This CDR3 region has 13 residues. The CDR3 protein is CASSQVTGTEAFF. DNA for the CDR3: TGTGCCAGCAGCCAAGTAACAGGGACTGAAGCTTTCTTT.

This clonotype occurred a few times. CDR3 coding DNA: TGTGCCAGCAGCTTAGCGGTCTTGCGGACACCCACCGGGGAGCTGTTTTTT. Translating it yields CASSLAVLRTPTGELFF. The chain couples TRBV7-9 to TRBJ2-2, with a weak D call TRBD1 (5 bases). V was trimmed by 0 bases and J by 4 bases, leaving 15 bases between them. The CDR3 is 17 amino acids. Germline lookup yields CDR1 SEHNR and CDR2 FQNEAQ (reference sequence).

The chain has TRBV7-2 and TRBJ2-2; the D gene is possibly TRBD2 (7 bases). The germline gives CDR1 SGHTA, CDR2 FQGNSA. CDR3 length equals 16 residues. Trimming stripped 2 bases from V and 2 bases from J, with 12 bases between. The CDR3 spells CASSLSGGFNTGELFF. The CDR3 DNA is TGTGCCAGCAGCTTATCGGGGGGCTTTAACACCGGGGAGCTGTTTTTT.

This clonotype has at least ten counts. The V call is TRBV7-9, the J call TRBJ1-2; D ambiguous. This CDR3 is built from 12 residues. V was shortened by 3 bases and J by 8 bases, with 10 bases between the two germline ends. Germline CDR1 SEHNR, CDR2 FQNEAQ (reference sequence). The CDR3 spells CASSFSGEGYTF. CDR3 nucleotides: TGTGCCAGCAGCTTCAGCGGGGAGGGCTACACCTTC.

This clonotype was seen only a few times. The V and J genes are TRBV6-2 or TRBV6-3 and TRBJ2-2; a possible D gene is TRBD2 (5 bases). Between the trimmed V and J ends, which lost 2 bases and 7 bases, there was a span of 11 bases. This CDR3 is 14 amino acids long. From germline, CDR1 is MNHEY and CDR2 SVGEGT. The CDR3 nucleotides read TGTGCCAGCAGTTACAATCCGGGGTACGGGGAGCTGTTTTTT. Its translation: CASSYNPGYGELFF.

The chain employs TRBV7-9 and TRBJ2-7, with a weak D call TRBD1 (5 bases). This CDR3 is built from 13 residues. Trimming stripped 5 bases from V and 1 base from J, with 9 bases between. The germline V gene has CDR1 SEHNR and CDR2 FQNEAQ (reference sequence). DNA for the CDR3: TGTGCCAGCAGCCCGACAGTGTCCTACGAGCAGTACGTC. Encoded protein: CASSPTVSYEQYV.

This clonotype has at least ten counts. The rearrangement uses TRBV12-3 or TRBV12-4 and TRBJ1-1, with D uncertain. V lost 6 bases and J 0 bases, leaving 11 bases between the germline ends. This CDR3 is built from 14 residues. CDR3 coding DNA: TGTGCCAGCAGCGAACAGTTATTGAACACTGAAGCTTTCTTT. Its translation is CASSEQLLNTEAFF.

In its sample, this clonotype was seen many times. The V call is TRBV12-3 or TRBV12-4, the J call TRBJ2-3, with 8 bases identical to TRBD2. The V and J ends lost 6 bases and 1 base, in that order; junction bases with no gene match: 6. CDR3 length equals 15 residues. The CDR3 region is CASRIGGAGTDTQYF. Here the CDR3 DNA reads TGTGCCAGCAGGATCGGGGGGGCCGGCACAGATACGCAGTATTTT.

This clonotype was counted a few times. The rearrangement links TRBV2 to TRBJ2-6, with D possibly being TRBD1 (5 bases). CDR1 and CDR2 (germline): SNHLY, FYNNEI. This CDR3 region has 16 residues. V was pared by 7 bases and J by 0 bases, with 13 bases between. CDR3 loop: CASNAGLSSGANVLTF. The CDR3 DNA reads TGTGCCAGCAATGCAGGGTTAAGCTCTGGGGCCAACGTCCTGACTTTC.

The sample holds a few counts of this clonotype. The CDR3 DNA is TGTGCCAGCAGTACCGGACAGTATGAAAAACTGTTTTTT. Translating it yields CASSTGQYEKLFF. The V call is TRBV12-3 or TRBV12-4, the J call TRBJ1-4; a possible D gene is TRBD1 (6 bases). Trimming removed 5 bases at V and 6 bases at J, with 10 bases between. The CDR3 contains 13 residues.